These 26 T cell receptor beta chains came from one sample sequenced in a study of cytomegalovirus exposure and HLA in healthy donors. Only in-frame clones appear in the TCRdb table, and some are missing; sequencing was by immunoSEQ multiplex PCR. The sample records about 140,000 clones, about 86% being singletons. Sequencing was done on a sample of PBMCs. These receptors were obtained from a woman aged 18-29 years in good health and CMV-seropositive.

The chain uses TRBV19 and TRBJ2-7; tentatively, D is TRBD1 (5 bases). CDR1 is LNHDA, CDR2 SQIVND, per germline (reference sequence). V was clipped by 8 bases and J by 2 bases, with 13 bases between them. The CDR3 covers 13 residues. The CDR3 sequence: CASRRQLAYEQYF. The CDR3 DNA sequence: TGTGCCAGTCGAAGACAGCTCGCCTACGAGCAGTACTTC.

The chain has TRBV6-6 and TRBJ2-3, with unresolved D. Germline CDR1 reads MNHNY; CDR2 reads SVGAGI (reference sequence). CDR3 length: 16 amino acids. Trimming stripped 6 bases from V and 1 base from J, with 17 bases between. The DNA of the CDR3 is TGTGCCAGCAGAAACCACCCGGTTCGGGGCACAGATACGCAGTATTTT. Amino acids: CASRNHPVRGTDTQYF.

Here the CDR3 reads CASSLAGTYAYEQYF. The CDR3, as DNA: TGCGCCAGCAGCCTCGCCGGGACTTATGCCTACGAGCAGTACTTC. V is TRBV4-1 and J is TRBJ2-7; TRBD2 might be the D (6 bases). CDR1 and CDR2 from the germline V gene are MGHRA and YSYEKL. V was shortened by 4 bases and J by 2 bases, with 15 bases between the two germline ends. The CDR3 covers 15 residues.

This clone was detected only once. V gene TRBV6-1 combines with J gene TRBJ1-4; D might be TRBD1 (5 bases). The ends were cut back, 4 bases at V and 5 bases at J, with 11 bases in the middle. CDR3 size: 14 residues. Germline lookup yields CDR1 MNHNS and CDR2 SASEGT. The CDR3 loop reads CASSVDSPNEKLFF. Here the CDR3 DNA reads TGTGCCAGCAGTGTAGACAGCCCGAATGAAAAACTGTTTTTT.

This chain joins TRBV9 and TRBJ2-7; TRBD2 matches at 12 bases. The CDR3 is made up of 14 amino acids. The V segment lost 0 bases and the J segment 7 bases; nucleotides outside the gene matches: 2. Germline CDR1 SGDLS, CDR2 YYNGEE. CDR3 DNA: TGTGCCAGCAGCGTAGGACTAGCGGGGGATGAGCAGTACTTC. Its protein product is CASSVGLAGDEQYF.

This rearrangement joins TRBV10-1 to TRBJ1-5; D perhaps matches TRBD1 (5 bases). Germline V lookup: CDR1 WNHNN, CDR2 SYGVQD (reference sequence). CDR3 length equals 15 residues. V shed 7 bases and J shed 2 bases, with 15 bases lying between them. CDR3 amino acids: CASMGQGAGNQPQHF. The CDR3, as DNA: TGCGCCAGCATGGGTCAAGGGGCTGGCAATCAGCCCCAGCATTTT.

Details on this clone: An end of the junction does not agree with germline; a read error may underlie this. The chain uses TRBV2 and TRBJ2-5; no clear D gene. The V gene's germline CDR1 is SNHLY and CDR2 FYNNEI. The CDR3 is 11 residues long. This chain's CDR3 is CASNLQEAQYF. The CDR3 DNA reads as TGTGCCAGCAATCTCCAAGAGGCCCAGTACTTC.

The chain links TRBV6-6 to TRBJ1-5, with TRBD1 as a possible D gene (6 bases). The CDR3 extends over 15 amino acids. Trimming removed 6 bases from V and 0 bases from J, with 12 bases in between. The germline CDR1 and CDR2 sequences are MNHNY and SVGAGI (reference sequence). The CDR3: CASSTGTYSNQPQHF. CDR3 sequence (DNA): TGTGCCAGCAGCACAGGGACCTATAGCAATCAGCCCCAGCATTTT.

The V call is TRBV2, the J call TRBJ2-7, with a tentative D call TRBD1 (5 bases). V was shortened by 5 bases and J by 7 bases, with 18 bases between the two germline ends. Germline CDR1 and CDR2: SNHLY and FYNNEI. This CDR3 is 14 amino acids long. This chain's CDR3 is CASSPRRSPGEQYF. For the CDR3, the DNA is TGTGCCAGCAGTCCCCGACGGAGCCCAGGGGAGCAGTACTTC.

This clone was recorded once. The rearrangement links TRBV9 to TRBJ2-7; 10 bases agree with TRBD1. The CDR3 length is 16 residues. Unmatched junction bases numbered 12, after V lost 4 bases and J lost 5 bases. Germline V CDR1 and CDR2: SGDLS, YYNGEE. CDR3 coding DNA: TGTGCCAGCAGCCCAGGGACAGGGGCCTCCAAGGACGAGCAGTACTTC. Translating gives CASSPGTGASKDEQYF. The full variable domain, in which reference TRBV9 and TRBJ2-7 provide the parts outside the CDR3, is DSGVTQTPKHLITATGQRVTLRCSPRSGDLSVYWYQQSLDQGLQFLIQYYNGEERAKGNILERFSAQQFPDLHSELNLSSLELGDSALYFCASSPGTGASKDEQYFGPGTRLTVT.

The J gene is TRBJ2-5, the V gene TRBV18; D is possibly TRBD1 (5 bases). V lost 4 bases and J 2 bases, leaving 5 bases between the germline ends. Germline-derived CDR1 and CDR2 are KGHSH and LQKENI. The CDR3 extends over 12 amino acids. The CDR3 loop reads CASSRQQETQYF. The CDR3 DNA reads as TGTGCCAGCTCACGACAGCAAGAGACCCAGTACTTC. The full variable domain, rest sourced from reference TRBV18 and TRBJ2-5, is NAGVMQNPRHLVRRRGQEARLRCSPMKGHSHVYWYRQLPEEGLKFMVYLQKENIIDESGMPKERFSAEFPKEGPSILRIQQVVRGDSAAYFCASSRQQETQYFGPGTRLLVL.

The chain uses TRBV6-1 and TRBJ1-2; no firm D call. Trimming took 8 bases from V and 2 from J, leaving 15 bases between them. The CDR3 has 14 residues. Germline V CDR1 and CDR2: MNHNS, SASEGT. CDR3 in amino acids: CASSGLPSNYGYTF. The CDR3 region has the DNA TGTGCCAGCTCAGGCCTTCCAAGCAACTATGGCTACACCTTC.

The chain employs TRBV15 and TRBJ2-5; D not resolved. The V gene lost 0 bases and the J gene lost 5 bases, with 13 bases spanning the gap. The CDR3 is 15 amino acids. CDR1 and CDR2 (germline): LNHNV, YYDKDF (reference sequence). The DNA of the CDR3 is TGTGCCACCAGCAGAGATCTAGTGGCCGTGGAGACCCAGTACTTC. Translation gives CATSRDLVAVETQYF.

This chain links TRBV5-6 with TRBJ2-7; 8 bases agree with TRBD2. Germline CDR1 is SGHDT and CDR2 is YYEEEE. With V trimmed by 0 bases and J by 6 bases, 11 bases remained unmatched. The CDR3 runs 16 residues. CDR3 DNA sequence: TGTGCCAGCAGCTTGGCCTTTGCGGGGGGCGGCATCGAGCAGTACTTC. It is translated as CASSLAFAGGGIEQYF.

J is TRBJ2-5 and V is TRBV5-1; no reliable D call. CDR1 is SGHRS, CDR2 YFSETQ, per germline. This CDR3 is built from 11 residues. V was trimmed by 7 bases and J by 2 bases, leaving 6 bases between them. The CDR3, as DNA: TGCGCCAGCCAACAACAAGAGACCCAGTACTTC. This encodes CASQQQETQYF.

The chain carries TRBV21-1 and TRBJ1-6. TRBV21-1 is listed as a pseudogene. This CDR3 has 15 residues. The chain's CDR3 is CASSNGGTGNSPLHF. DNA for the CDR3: TGTGCCAGCAGCAACGGAGGGACGGGTAATTCACCCCTCCACTTT.

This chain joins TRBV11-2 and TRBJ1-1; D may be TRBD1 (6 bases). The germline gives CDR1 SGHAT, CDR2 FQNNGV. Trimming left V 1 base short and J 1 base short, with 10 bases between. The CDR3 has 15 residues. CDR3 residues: CASSLAGQQNTEAFF. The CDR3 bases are TGTGCCAGCAGCTTAGCAGGACAGCAGAACACTGAAGCTTTCTTT.

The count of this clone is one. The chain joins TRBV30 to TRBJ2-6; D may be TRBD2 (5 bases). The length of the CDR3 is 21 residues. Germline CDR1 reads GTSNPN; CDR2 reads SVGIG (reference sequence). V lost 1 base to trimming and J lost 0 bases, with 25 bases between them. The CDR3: CAWSGWASGRHSSSGANVLTF. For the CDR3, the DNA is TGTGCCTGGAGTGGGTGGGCAAGCGGCCGCCACTCAAGCTCTGGGGCCAACGTCCTGACTTTC.

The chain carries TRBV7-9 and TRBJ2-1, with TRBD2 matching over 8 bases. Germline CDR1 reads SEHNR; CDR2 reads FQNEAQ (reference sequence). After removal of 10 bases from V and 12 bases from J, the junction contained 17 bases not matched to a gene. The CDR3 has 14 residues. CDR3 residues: CAIPAGGGPVVQFF. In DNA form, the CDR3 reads TGTGCCATCCCGGCGGGCGGGGGGCCGGTAGTGCAGTTCTTC.

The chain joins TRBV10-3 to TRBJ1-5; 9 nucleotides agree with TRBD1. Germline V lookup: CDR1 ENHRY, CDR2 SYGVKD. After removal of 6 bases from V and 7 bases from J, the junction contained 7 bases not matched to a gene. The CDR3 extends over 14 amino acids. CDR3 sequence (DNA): TGTGCCATCAGCTTGGACAGGGGAGGCCAGCCCCAGCATTTT. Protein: CAISLDRGGQPQHF.

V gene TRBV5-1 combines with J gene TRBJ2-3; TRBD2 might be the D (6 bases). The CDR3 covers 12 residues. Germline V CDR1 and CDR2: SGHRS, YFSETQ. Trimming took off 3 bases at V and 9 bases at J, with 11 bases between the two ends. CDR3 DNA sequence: TGCGCCAGCAGCTCTACCCGGGGGACGCAGTATTTT. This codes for CASSSTRGTQYF.

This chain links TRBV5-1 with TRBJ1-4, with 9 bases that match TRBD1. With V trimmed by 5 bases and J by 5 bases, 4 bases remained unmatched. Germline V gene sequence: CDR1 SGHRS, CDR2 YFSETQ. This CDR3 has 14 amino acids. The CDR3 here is CASSTGQGNEKLFF. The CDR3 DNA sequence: TGCGCCAGCAGTACCGGACAGGGGAATGAAAAACTGTTTTTT. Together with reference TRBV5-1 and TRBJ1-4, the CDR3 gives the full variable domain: KAGVTQTPRYLIKTRGQQVTLSCSPISGHRSVSWYQQTPGQGLQFLFEYFSETQRNKGNFPGRFSGRQFSNSRSEMNVSTLELGDSALYLCASSTGQGNEKLFFGSGTQLSVL.

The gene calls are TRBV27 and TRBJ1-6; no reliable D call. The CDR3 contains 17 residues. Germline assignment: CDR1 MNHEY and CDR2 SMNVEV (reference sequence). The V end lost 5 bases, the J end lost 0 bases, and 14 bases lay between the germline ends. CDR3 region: CASSRLKPSSYNSPLHF. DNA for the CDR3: TGTGCCAGCAGTCGACTCAAACCGAGCTCCTATAATTCACCCCTCCACTTT.

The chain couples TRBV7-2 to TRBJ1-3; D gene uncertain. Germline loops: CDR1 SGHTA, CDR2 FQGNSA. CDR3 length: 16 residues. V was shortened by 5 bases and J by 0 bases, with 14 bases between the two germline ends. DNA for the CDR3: TGTGCCAGCAGCCCCGGGTTGTTGGGCTCTGGAAACACCATATATTTT. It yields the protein CASSPGLLGSGNTIYF.

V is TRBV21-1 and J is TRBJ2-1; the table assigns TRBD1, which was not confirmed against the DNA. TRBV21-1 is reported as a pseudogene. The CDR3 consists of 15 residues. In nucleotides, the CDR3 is TGTGCCAGCAACATCCGGGACAGGATCTACAATGAGCAGTTCTTC. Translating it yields CASNIRDRIYNEQFF.

The CDR3 sequence: CASSQDPRTNYGYTF. The CDR3 nucleotides are TGCGCCAGCAGCCAAGACCCGCGGACTAACTATGGCTACACCTTC. The chain combines TRBV4-3 with TRBJ1-2; unclear D gene. The V gene lost 0 bases and the J gene lost 0 bases, with 8 bases spanning the gap. The length of the CDR3 is 15 residues. The V gene's germline CDR1 is LGHNA and CDR2 YSLEER.